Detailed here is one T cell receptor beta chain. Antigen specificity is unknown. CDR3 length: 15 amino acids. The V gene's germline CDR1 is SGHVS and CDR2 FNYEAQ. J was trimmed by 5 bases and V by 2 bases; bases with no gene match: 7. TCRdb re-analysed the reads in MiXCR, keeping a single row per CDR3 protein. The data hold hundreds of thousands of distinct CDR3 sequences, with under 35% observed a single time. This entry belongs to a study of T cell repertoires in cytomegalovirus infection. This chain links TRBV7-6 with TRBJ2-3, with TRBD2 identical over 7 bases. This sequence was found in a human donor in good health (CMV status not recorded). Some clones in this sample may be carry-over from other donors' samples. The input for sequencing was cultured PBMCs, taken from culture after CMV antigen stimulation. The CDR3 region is CASSLLGTTGDTQYF. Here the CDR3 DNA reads TGTGCCAGCAGCTTATTGGGGACTACTGGAGATACGCAGTATTTT.